This TCR beta chain is drawn from a study of T cells in Graves' hyperthyroidism and ophthalmopathy. Looking at the study overall: Any treatment followed the collection of peripheral blood at initial diagnosis.

TCR beta CDR3 region amplification was performed from RNA transcripts. In the first-round RT-PCR of the TCR CDR3, the HTBI primer set was used. TCRdb reprocessed the multiplex PCR reads with MiXCR, giving one entry per CDR3 protein. This table holds 530,000 or so distinct CDR3 sequences, under 20% found once. Study-wide findings and caveats: Most clonotypes expanded in thyroid above 0.001 were likewise present in blood.

This clonotype has more than one count but fewer than ten. Antigen unknown. In making diagnoses, clinical symptoms, serum thyroxine and TRAb, thyroid ultrasound and orbital computed tomography were all used. CDR3 length equals 19 residues. The V gene end was trimmed by 3 bases and the J gene end by 7 bases; junction bases not matched to a gene: 19. The clonotype originates from a woman younger than 35 with Graves' ophthalmopathy. Sequenced input: blood. The rearrangement links TRBV12-3 or TRBV12-4 to TRBJ2-2; 8 bases fit TRBD1. The CDR3 nucleotides read TGTGCCAGCAGTTTTCAACGGAGAGGGACAGGAGACACCAACGGGGAGCTGTTTTTT. It encodes CASSFQRRGTGDTNGELFF.